One and the same sample provided the 14 T cell receptor beta chains below, sequenced in a study of cytomegalovirus exposure and HLA in healthy donors. PCR amplification relied on 60 Vbeta primers (plus 13 Jbeta primers). TCRdb's table, derived via immunoSEQ multiplex PCR, lists solely in-frame clones and lacks some. The sample lists about 100,000 clones, roughly three quarters occurring once. The sample was PBMCs. The source of these receptors is a woman aged 60-75 years in good health and CMV-seronegative.

This clone was detected once. The CDR3 region is CASRGLNQPQHF. Here the CDR3 DNA reads TGCGCCAGCAGGGGCCTTAATCAGCCCCAGCATTTT. The gene calls are TRBV10-2 and TRBJ1-5, with D unresolved. CDR3 length: 12 residues. The germline V and J ends were trimmed by 6 bases and 4 bases, with 7 bases remaining between them. CDR1 WSHSY and CDR2 SAAADI come from the germline V gene.

The chain recombines TRBV6-1 with TRBJ2-5, with TRBD1 as a possible D gene (5 bases). From germline, CDR1 is MNHNS and CDR2 SASEGT. This CDR3 contains 14 residues. The ends were cut back, 4 bases at V and 5 bases at J, with 14 bases in the middle. The CDR3 loop reads CASSASGAGETQYF. The CDR3 DNA reads TGTGCCAGCAGTGCCTCTGGAGCAGGGGAGACCCAGTACTTC.

The chain has TRBV19 and TRBJ1-2; 10 positions agree with TRBD1. The germline gives CDR1 LNHDA, CDR2 SQIVND (reference sequence). V lost 6 bases to trimming and J lost 4 bases; unmatched junction nucleotides: 14. The CDR3 covers 17 residues. Written as DNA, the CDR3 is TGTGCCAGTAGCTCCGGGACAGGGGTCTCGCAGATCTATGGCTACACCTTC. This gives the protein CASSSGTGVSQIYGYTF.

The rearrangement links TRBV27 to TRBJ1-6, with D uncertain. The CDR3 extends over 13 amino acids. From germline, CDR1 is MNHEY and CDR2 SMNVEV (reference sequence). V gave up 2 bases and J gave up 6 bases, with 5 bases separating them. This CDR3 reads CASSLSTNSPLHF. The CDR3 DNA sequence: TGTGCCAGCAGTTTAAGCACTAATTCACCCCTCCACTTT.

V is TRBV9 and J is TRBJ2-1; 13 bases align to TRBD2. In germline, CDR1 is SGDLS, CDR2 YYNGEE. V trimming: 2 bases; J trimming: 6 bases; junction bases outside the gene matches: 2. The CDR3 consists of 15 residues. The CDR3 nucleotides are TGTGCCAGCAGCGTGGGACTAGCGGGGATCAATGAGCAGTTCTTC. It is translated as CASSVGLAGINEQFF.

The gene calls are TRBV6-5 and TRBJ1-6, with 9 bases fitting TRBD1. The CDR3 runs 15 residues. CDR1 and CDR2 from the germline V gene are MNHEY and SVGAGI. The ends lost 0 bases at V and 10 bases at J; junction bases unmatched: 4. The CDR3 is CASSYSGQGTSPLHF. In DNA, the CDR3 is TGTGCCAGCAGTTACTCGGGACAGGGTACCTCACCCCTCCACTTT.

This chain links TRBV6-5 with TRBJ1-5; D uncertain. CDR1 is MNHEY and CDR2 is SVGAGI in the germline V gene. Trimming cost V 5 bases and J 5 bases, with 10 bases left between them. This CDR3 has 13 amino acids. CDR3 protein: CASSRVYHQPQHF. CDR3 bases: TGTGCCAGCAGTCGGGTTTACCATCAGCCCCAGCATTTT.

The chain couples TRBV4-1 to TRBJ2-5; TRBD2 aligns across 7 bases. Trimming cost V 3 bases and J 5 bases; bases outside gene matches: 18. CDR1 and CDR2 from the germline V gene are MGHRA and YSYEKL. This CDR3 is built from 18 residues. This CDR3 is CASSQTPGRGAPPETQYF. DNA for the CDR3: TGCGCCAGCAGCCAGACCCCTGGGAGGGGAGCCCCCCCGGAGACCCAGTACTTC.

V and J are TRBV6-6 and TRBJ1-1, with a weak D call TRBD1 (6 bases). Germline values: CDR1 MNHNY, CDR2 SVGAGI (reference sequence). With 6 bases removed from V and 1 base from J, the gap between germline ends came to 9 bases. This CDR3 is 13 amino acids long. The CDR3 bases are TGTGCCAGCAGCGGACAGAAGAACACTGAAGCTTTCTTT. Protein product: CASSGQKNTEAFF.

The chain has TRBV7-2 and TRBJ2-7, with a tentative D call TRBD2 (6 bases). This CDR3 is 15 amino acids long. The germline gives CDR1 SGHTA, CDR2 FQGNSA. V dropped 5 bases and J dropped 2 bases, with 16 bases sitting between them. Written as DNA, the CDR3 is TGTGCCAGCAGCCGCGACGGGGGTTTCCCCTACGAGCAGTACTTC. Its translation: CASSRDGGFPYEQYF. Filled out from reference TRBV7-2 and TRBJ2-7, the complete variable domain reads GAGVSQSPSNKVTEKGKDVELRCDPISGHTALYWYRQSLGQGLEFLIYFQGNSAPDKSGLPSDRFSAERTGGSVSTLTIQRTQQEDSAVYLCASSRDGGFPYEQYFGPGTRLTVT.

The chain has TRBV25-1 and TRBJ1-1, with 7 bases matching TRBD1. The CDR3 is 14 residues long. Unmatched junction bases numbered 4, after V lost 5 bases and J lost 1 base. CDR1 and CDR2 from the germline V gene are MGHDK and SYGVNS. In DNA form, the CDR3 reads TGTGCCAGCAGTCGACAGGGAGAGAACACTGAAGCTTTCTTT. Residues: CASSRQGENTEAFF.

The rearrangement joins TRBV9 to TRBJ2-7; TRBD2 is a possible D gene (6 bases). CDR3 size: 14 residues. Germline values: CDR1 SGDLS, CDR2 YYNGEE. V lost 0 bases and J lost 7, with 14 bases in between. This chain's CDR3 is CASSVGALGREQYF. The DNA for the CDR3 is TGTGCCAGCAGCGTAGGGGCCCTGGGGAGGGAGCAGTACTTC.

J is TRBJ2-7 and V is TRBV18; 13 positions match TRBD2. This CDR3 comprises 15 residues. Trimming took 2 bases from V and 6 from J; bases not matched to a gene: 4. Germline CDR1 KGHSH, CDR2 LQKENI. Here the CDR3 reads CASSPSTSGRFEQYF. DNA for the CDR3: TGTGCCAGCTCACCATCGACTAGCGGGAGGTTCGAGCAGTACTTC.

The chain carries TRBV5-1 and TRBJ2-5; D perhaps matches TRBD1 (6 bases). CDR3 length: 15 residues. Trimming pared 4 bases from V and 5 bases from J, leaving 18 bases between. The germline V gene encodes CDR1 SGHRS and CDR2 YFSETQ. CDR3 in amino acids: CASSLQGLGVETQYF. Here the CDR3 DNA reads TGCGCCAGCAGCCTTCAGGGGTTGGGGGTGGAGACCCAGTACTTC.